This TCR beta chain comes out of a study of T cell responses to AZD1222 COVID-19 vaccine (dated by TCRdb to 2020 to 2022). Context from the whole study: Because spike-specific TCR depth and breadth did not differ between the two schedules, AZD1222 recipients who got a second dose at roughly 4 weeks were pooled with those who got a second dose at roughly 12 weeks. TCR sequencing was performed for some 250 trial participants, of whom 200 to 220 were given two doses of AZD1222 and around 25 were given two doses of MenACWY control vaccine. Trial participants were enrolled into age subgroups of 18-55, 56-69 and 70-plus years, which contained 148, 28 and 57 TCR-sequenced participants, respectively. Findings and caveats that apply to the study as a whole: Vaccine-associated CD4 TCRs spanned the whole spike protein, with dominant responses in regions 160-218 and 743-854. Reportedly, almost half of the unique spike-specific TCRs recognized epitopes lying outside the regions that are mutated in the B.1.351 and B.1.1.7 variants. Because no day 14 peak-response samples were available, the repertoires could be characterized only after the peak T cell response. Conclusions about previously exposed vaccinees are limited because only 5 or 6 AZD1222 recipients were SARS-CoV-2 seropositive at baseline. After two AZD1222 doses, both the breadth and the depth of spike-specific TCRs were significantly higher than at day 0 and than in MenACWY recipients. Most participants were white British and females outnumbered males, and the authors suggested that clonal diversity may have been underestimated. In the small 56-69-year group, the increase in depth fell short of significance, most likely because of low power.

The sample's time point, from its label and the paper: baseline before first vaccination. The vaccinee samples were drawn from two UK trials, COV001 and COV002, one of which was a single-blind randomized controlled phase 2/3 trial testing AZD1222 (ChAdOx1 nCoV-19) in healthy adults. For TCRbeta chain sequencing, PBMC samples were collected from trial participants at day 0 and at day 28 after the second dose. The CDR3 regions of human TCRbeta chains were subjected to immunosequencing. As for how the authors treated the data: Repertoire TCRs were matched against a reference library of SARS-CoV-2-specific TCRs generated with the MIRA antigen-specificity platform. Breadth meant the fraction of unique TCRs that were SARS-CoV-2-associated, whereas depth meant the fraction of total T cells that were SARS-CoV-2-associated. Each spike-specific TCR was assigned to its reactive spike region and to a CD4 or CD8 class using the MIRA data. Log10-transformed breadth and depth values were compared by one-way ANOVA with Sidak's multiple comparisons tests. TCRdb retrieved this table from immuneACCESS and kept in-frame rearrangements only. Not all clones are present; in checked studies, unresolved V genes account for under half, and no reason is known for the remainder. That table is the source of V, J and clone size, and D and trimming were worked out from the DNA. This sample lists about 130,000 clones; just over 85% were detected once. The ten largest make up more than 20% of the sample.

Points on this clone: The specificity of this receptor is unknown. Base qualities were left out, and no much larger clone turns up one base away.

Here V drops 1 base and J drops 2 bases, and the junction holds 13 bases not matched to any gene. Counted from cysteine to phenylalanine, this CDR3 has 18 amino acids. The retained sequence is limited to the CDR3, 54 bases, with the frame set at the first base. The CDR1 and CDR2 encoded by the germline V gene are SGHTA and FQGNSA. The source of this sequence is an adult in good health. The sequence joins TRBV7-2 to TRBJ2-7; 8 nucleotides in the junction match TRBD1. Source: peripheral blood, taken on day 0 of AZD1222 vaccination. Here the CDR3 is given as CASSLVHNQGTGPYEQYF. The nucleotide sequence is given as TGTGCCAGCAGCTTAGTTCACAATCAGGGGACAGGCCCCTACGAGCAGTACTTC.